This T cell receptor beta chain was documented in a study of monozygotic twins with inflammatory bowel disease. Both TCRalpha and TCRbeta cDNA were subjected to two nested PCRs lasting roughly 16 and 10 cycles. TCRdb reanalyzed the 5' RACE reads, giving one entry per CDR3 protein sequence and no DNA. The ten top clones account for about 5%, within a sample of over 35,000 distinct CDR3 sequences. This CDR3 has 14 amino acids. Germline V gene lookup returns CDR1 SGHTA and CDR2 FQGNSA. The chain recombines TRBV7-2 with TRBJ2-3; checking the TCRdb D call of TRBD1 is not possible without DNA. Source material: blood. The origin of this receptor is a human donor with ulcerative colitis or Crohn's disease, or a healthy co-twin of an affected twin (not recorded which). The CDR3 sequence is CASSHGQGTDTQYF.